A single T cell receptor beta chain is shown here with its context. Antigen unknown. Donors in the study were healthy people who gave bone marrow. The data are from a study of cytomegalovirus exposure and HLA in healthy donors. Background on the study: Out of 170 million or so T cells, an earlier analysis found about 120 million unique TCR beta sequences in total. Study outcomes and limitations: Previous analysis showed most TCR beta V segments were productive about 90% or about 30% of the time.

The CDR3 is 16 residues long. Trimming pared 4 bases from V and 0 bases from J, leaving 16 bases between. Germline CDR1 SGDLS, CDR2 YYNGEE. Amplification used 60 Vbeta primers and 13 Jbeta primers. As processed by the authors: Later work found 74 million or so unique TCR beta chains, with 9.5 million to 12 million shared. Produced via immunoSEQ multiplex PCR; TCRdb's table is partial and in-frame only. That table furnishes V, J and clone size, whereas the DNA furnished D and trimming. Of about 100,000 clones in the sample, roughly 76% were seen once. The V and J genes are TRBV9 and TRBJ1-1; no clear D. The sample taken for sequencing was PBMCs. The clonotype was recovered from a woman aged 55-69 years in good health and CMV-seropositive. The CDR3 reads CASSPTASLMNTEAFF. The CDR3 DNA reads TGTGCCAGCAGCCCAACTGCAAGCCTCATGAACACTGAAGCTTTCTTT.